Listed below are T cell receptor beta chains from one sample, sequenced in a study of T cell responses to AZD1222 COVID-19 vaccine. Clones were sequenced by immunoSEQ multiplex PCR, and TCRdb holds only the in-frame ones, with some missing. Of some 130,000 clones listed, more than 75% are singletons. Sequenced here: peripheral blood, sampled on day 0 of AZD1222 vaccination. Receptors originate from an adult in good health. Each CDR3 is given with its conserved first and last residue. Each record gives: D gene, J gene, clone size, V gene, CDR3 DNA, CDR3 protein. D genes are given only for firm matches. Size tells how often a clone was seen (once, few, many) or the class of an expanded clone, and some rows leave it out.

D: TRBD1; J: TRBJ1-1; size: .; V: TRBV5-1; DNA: TGCGCCAGCAGCTTTTTTCGCTTCCGGGACAGGGGTAACACTGAAGCTTTCTTT; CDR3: CASSFFRFRDRGNTEAFF
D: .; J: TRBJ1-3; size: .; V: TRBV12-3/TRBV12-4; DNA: TGTGCCAGCAGTTTACGCGGAGGAAACACCATATATTTT; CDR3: CASSLRGGNTIYF
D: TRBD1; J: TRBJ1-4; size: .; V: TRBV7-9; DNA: TGTGCCAGCAGCTCGACAGGGTTTGGGGAAAAACTGTTTTTT; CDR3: CASSSTGFGEKLFF
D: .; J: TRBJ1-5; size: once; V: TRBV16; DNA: TGTGCCAGCAGCTCGTGGGGAGCTGATCAGCCCCAGCATTTT; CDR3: CASSSWGADQPQHF
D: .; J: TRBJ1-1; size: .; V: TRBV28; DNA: TGTGCCATCAGGGGTACGAACACTGAAGCTTTCTTT; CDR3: CAIRGTNTEAFF
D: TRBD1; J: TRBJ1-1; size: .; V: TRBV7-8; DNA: TGTGCCAGCGACGAGGGACAGGAAGGCACTGAAGCTTTCTTT; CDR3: CASDEGQEGTEAFF
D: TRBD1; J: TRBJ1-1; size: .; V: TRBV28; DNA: TGTGCCAGCAGTTTACCGAACAGGGGAAGAACTGAAGCTTTCTTT; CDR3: CASSLPNRGRTEAFF
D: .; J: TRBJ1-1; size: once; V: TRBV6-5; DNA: TGTGCCAGCAGTTACCCGGGACTCCCGAACACTGAAGCTTTCTTT; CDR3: CASSYPGLPNTEAFF
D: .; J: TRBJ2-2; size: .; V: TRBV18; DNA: TGTGCCAGCTCTAAATTACAGGCGAACACCGGGGAGCTGTTTTTT; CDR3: CASSKLQANTGELFF
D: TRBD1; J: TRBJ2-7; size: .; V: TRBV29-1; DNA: TGCAGCGTGCACACAGGGGTCTCCTACGAGCAGTACTTC; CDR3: CSVHTGVSYEQYF
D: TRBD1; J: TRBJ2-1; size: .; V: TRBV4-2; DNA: TGTGCCAGCAGCCGGCCGACGGGACAGGGGGACGGTGAGCAGTTCTTC; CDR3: CASSRPTGQGDGEQFF
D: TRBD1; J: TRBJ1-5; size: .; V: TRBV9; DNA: TGTGCCAGCAGCGTGGGGACAGCACCCGCGGGGCCCCAGCATTTT; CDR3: CASSVGTAPAGPQHF
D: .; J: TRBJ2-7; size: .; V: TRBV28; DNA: TGTGCCAGCAGTTTGGGCCCTGGCTACGAGCAGTACTTC; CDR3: CASSLGPGYEQYF
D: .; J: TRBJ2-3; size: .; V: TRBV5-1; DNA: TGCGCCAGCAGCTGGGGAGGACACTCCACAGATACGCAGTATTTT; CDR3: CASSWGGHSTDTQYF
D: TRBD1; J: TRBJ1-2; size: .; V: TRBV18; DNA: TGTGCCAGCTCAGGACAGGGGGGCCAAGGCTACACCTTC; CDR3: CASSGQGGQGYTF
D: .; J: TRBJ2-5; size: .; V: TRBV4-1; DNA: TGCGCCAGCAGCCAAGAGAAGGGGGGGGCTCAGAAGGAGACCCAGTACTTC; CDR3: CASSQEKGGAQKETQYF
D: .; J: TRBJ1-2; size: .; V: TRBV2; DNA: TGTGCCAGCACGAGGCCGGGTGGCTACACCTTC; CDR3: CASTRPGGYTF
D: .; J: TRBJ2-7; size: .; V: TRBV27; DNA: TGTGCCAGCAGTTTATCGAACTCGGGGGTCGAGCAGTACTTC; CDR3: CASSLSNSGVEQYF
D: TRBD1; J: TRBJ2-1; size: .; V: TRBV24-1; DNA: TGTGCCACCAGTGATTCGGGACAGGGCAATGAGCAGTTCTTC; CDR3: CATSDSGQGNEQFF
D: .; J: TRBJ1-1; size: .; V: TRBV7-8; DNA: TGTGCCAGCAGCTTAGCACCGGTGAACACTGAAGCTTTCTTT; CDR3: CASSLAPVNTEAFF
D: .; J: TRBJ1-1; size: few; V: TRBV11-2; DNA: TGTGCCAGCAGCTTGAGGGGGAGGAACACTGAAGCTTTCTTT; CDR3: CASSLRGRNTEAFF
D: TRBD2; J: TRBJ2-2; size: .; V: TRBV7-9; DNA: TGTGCCAGCAGCTTACTAGCGGGGGGACTCACCGGGGAGCTGTTTTTT; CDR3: CASSLLAGGLTGELFF
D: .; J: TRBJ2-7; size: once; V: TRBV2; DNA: TGTGCCAGCAGCGGGACAACCGAAACCGAGCAGTACTTC; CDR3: CASSGTTETEQYF
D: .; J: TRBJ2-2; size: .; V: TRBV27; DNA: TGTGCCAGCAGTTCATACCACCAGGAGTCCGGGGAGCTGTTTTTT; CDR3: CASSSYHQESGELFF
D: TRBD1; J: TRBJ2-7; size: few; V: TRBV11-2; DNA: TGTGCCAGCAGCTCGGACAGGGGAGGCTACGAGCAGTACTTC; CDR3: CASSSDRGGYEQYF
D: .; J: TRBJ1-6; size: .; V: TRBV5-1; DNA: TGCGCCAGCAGCGCCGGGGGGGAGAACTCACCCCTCCACTTT; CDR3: CASSAGGENSPLHF
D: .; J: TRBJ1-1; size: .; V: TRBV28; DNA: TGTGCCAGCAGCTTGGCGGGTGAAGCTTTCTTT; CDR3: CASSLAGEAFF
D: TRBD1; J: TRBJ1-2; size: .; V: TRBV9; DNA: TGTGCCAGCAGCGTAAGCCCCGGACAGGGCGGTAGTGGCTACACCTTC; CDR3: CASSVSPGQGGSGYTF
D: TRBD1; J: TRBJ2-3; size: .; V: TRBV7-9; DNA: TGTGCCAGCAGCTTAAGTCCCGGACAGGGCACAGATACGCAGTATTTT; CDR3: CASSLSPGQGTDTQYF
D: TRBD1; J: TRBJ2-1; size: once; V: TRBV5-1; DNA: TGCGCCAGCAGCTTCTCCCTCCAGGGGGCGAGCTCCTACAATGAGCAGTTCTTC; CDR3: CASSFSLQGASSYNEQFF
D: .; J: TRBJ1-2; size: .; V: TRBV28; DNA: TGTGCCAGCAGTGATATACAGGTTAACTATGGCTACACCTTC; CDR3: CASSDIQVNYGYTF
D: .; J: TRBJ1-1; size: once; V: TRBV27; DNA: TGTGCCAGCAGTTTAATGGGGGCTGAAGCTTTCTTT; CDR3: CASSLMGAEAFF
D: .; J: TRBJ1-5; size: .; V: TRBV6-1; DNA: TGTGCCAGCAGTGAGGGCCCAGGCAATCAGCCCCAGCATTTT; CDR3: CASSEGPGNQPQHF
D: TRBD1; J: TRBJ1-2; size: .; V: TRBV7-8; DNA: TGTGCCAGCAGCAACCGGGACAGGGGTTATGGCTACACCTTC; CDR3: CASSNRDRGYGYTF
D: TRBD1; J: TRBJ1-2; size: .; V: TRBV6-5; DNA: TGTGCCAGCAGTTACATGGGACAGATCAACTATGGCTACACCTTC; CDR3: CASSYMGQINYGYTF
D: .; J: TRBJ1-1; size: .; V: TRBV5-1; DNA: TGCGCCAGCAGCCTCGTTGGCAGGGGAAAGAACACTGAAGCTTTCTTT; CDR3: CASSLVGRGKNTEAFF
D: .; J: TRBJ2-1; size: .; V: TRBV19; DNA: TGTGCCAGTGTGACAGGCGATTCCTACAATGAGCAGTTCTTC; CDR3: CASVTGDSYNEQFF
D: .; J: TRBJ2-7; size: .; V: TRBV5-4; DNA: TGTGCCAGCAGTAGAGGCGGCCATAATTCCTACGAGCAGTACTTC; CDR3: CASSRGGHNSYEQYF
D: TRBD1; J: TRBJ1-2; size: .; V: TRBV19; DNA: TGTGCCAGTAGTTCACCCGGGACAGGCCGCTATGGCTACACCTTC; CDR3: CASSSPGTGRYGYTF
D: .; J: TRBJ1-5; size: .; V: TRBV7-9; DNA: TGTGCCAGCAGCTCTGAGACAGCGCCGCGGAGGAGTCAGCCCCAGCATTTT; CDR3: CASSSETAPRRSQPQHF
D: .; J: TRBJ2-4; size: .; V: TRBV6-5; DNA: TGTGCCAGCAGTAACAGGGATGGCAAAAACATTCAGTACTTC; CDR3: CASSNRDGKNIQYF
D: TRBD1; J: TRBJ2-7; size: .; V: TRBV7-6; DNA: TGTGCCAGCAGCTACCGGGACAGTGGTTCGGACGAGCAGTACTTC; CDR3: CASSYRDSGSDEQYF
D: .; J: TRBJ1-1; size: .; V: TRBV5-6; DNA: TGTGCCAGCAGCTTGCGCACTGAAGCTTTCTTT; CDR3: CASSLRTEAFF
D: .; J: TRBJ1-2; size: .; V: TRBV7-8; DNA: TGTGCCAGCAGCTTAGGGGACCTGGCGCGGGGCTACACCTTC; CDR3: CASSLGDLARGYTF
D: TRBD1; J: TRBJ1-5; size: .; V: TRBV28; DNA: TGTGCCAGCAGCCGGGACAGGGACAATCAGCCCCAGCATTTT; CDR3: CASSRDRDNQPQHF
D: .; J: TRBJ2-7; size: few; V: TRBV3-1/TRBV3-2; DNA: TGTGCCAGCAGCCAAAGCGGCGGATCGAGGGAGCAGTACTTC; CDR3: CASSQSGGSREQYF
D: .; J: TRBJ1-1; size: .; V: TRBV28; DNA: TGTGCCAGCAGCAGACCGCGGGGGGCCGTTACTGAAGCTTTCTTT; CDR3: CASSRPRGAVTEAFF
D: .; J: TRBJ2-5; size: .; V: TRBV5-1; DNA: TGCGCCAGCAGCTCCGCAACAGGGAAAGAGACCCAGTACTTC; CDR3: CASSSATGKETQYF
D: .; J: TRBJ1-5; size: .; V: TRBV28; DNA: TGTGCCAGCAGTCCCTCTCCGGGACGGCAGAGCAATCAGCCCCAGCATTTT; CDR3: CASSPSPGRQSNQPQHF
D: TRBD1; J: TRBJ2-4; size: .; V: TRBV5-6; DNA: TGTGCCAGCAGCTTGGGGGGACAGCCTCCGTACTTC; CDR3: CASSLGGQPPYF
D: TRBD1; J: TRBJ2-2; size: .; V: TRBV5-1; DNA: TGCGCCAGCAGCCGAGGACAGGGTCTCACCGGGGAGCTGTTTTTT; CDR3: CASSRGQGLTGELFF
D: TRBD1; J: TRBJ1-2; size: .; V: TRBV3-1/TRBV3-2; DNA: TGTGCCAGCAGCCAAGCGGTGGCAGGGGGCACCTATGGCTACACCTTC; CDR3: CASSQAVAGGTYGYTF
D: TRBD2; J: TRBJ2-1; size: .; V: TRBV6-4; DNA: TGTGCCAGCAGTGACGTAGCGGGGCCCTACAATGAGCAGTTCTTC; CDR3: CASSDVAGPYNEQFF
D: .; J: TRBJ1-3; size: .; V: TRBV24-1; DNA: TGTGCCACCAGTGAGACTAGCGGAAACACCATATATTTT; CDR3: CATSETSGNTIYF
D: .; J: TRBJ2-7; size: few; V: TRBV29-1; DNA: TGCAGCGTCCCCGTGTCAGGGGAGGGCGAGCAGTACTTC; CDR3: CSVPVSGEGEQYF
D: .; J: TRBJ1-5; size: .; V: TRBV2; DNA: TGTGCCAGCAGTGAAGGGAGGGCTGGGAATCAGCCCCAGCATTTT; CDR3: CASSEGRAGNQPQHF
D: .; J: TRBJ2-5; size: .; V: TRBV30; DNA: TGTGCTTTCCGGGACCTCGACAGGGAGACCCAGTACTTC; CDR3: CAFRDLDRETQYF
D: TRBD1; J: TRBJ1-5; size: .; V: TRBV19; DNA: TGTGCCAGTAGCCCTTCGACAGGGAGCAATCAGCCCCAGCATTTT; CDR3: CASSPSTGSNQPQHF
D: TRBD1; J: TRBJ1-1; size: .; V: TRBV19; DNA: TGTGCCAGTAGTGGACGGACAGGGGTGGACACTGAAGCTTTCTTT; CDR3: CASSGRTGVDTEAFF